One sample yielded the 22 T cell receptor beta chains listed below, sequenced in a study of blood T cell repertoires in COVID-19. The repertoire was sequenced with immunoSEQ multiplex PCR; TCRdb's copy has only in-frame clones and lacks some. The profile shows 150,000 to 200,000 clones, 75% to 90% of them singletons. Sequenced material: peripheral blood. These receptors originate from a man in his 70s with active or convalescent COVID-19.

This chain uses TRBV6-4 with TRBJ2-1; D uncertain. Trimming took off 7 bases at V and 7 bases at J, with 5 bases between the two ends. The CDR3 has 10 amino acids. Germline V gene lookup returns CDR1 MRHNA and CDR2 SNTAGT. CDR3: CASTGNEQFF. The CDR3, as DNA: TGTGCCAGCACCGGGAATGAGCAGTTCTTC.

This clone showed up just once. This chain connects TRBV6-2 or TRBV6-3 to TRBJ2-5; 15 positions agree with TRBD2. The CDR3 is made up of 16 amino acids. Trimming took 6 bases from V and 4 from J; bases not matched to a gene: 6. Germline lookup yields CDR1 MNHEY and CDR2 SVGEGT. CDR3 amino acids: CASSRGLAGGAETQYF. DNA for the CDR3: TGTGCCAGCAGCCGGGGACTAGCGGGGGGTGCAGAGACCCAGTACTTC.

The chain links TRBV7-2 to TRBJ1-2; 7 nucleotides match TRBD1. Per the germline V gene, CDR1 is SGHTA and CDR2 is FQGNSA. The CDR3 consists of 14 residues. V shed 2 bases and J 2 bases; nucleotides not matched to a gene: 2. CDR3 coding DNA: TGTGCCAGCAGCTTACCAGGGGGGAACTATGGCTACACCTTC. It translates to CASSLPGGNYGYTF.

The V call is TRBV12-3 or TRBV12-4, the J call TRBJ2-7; D uncertain. The V end was cut by 6 bases, the J end by 3 bases, with 6 bases between. The CDR3 covers 11 residues. The CDR3 protein is CASSPGYEQYF. Written as DNA, the CDR3 is TGTGCCAGCAGCCCGGGCTACGAGCAGTACTTC.

CDR3 nucleotides: TGCGCCAGCAGCTTGGAAGGGGGCTCCTACAATGAGCAGTTCTTC. This encodes CASSLEGGSYNEQFF. V gene TRBV5-1 combines with J gene TRBJ2-1; possible D gene TRBD1, 6 bases. The germline V gene encodes CDR1 SGHRS and CDR2 YFSETQ. The V end lost 0 bases, the J end lost 0 bases, and 7 bases lay between the germline ends. This CDR3 contains 15 residues.

The rearrangement joins TRBV5-4 to TRBJ2-5, with 8 bases lining up with TRBD2. The CDR3 loop spans 15 amino acids. V trimming: 3 bases; J trimming: 4 bases; junction bases outside the gene matches: 8. The germline V gene has CDR1 SGHNT and CDR2 YYREEE (reference sequence). This chain's CDR3 is CASSSTSGTGETQYF. CDR3 nucleotide sequence: TGTGCCAGCAGCTCAACTAGCGGAACTGGAGAGACCCAGTACTTC.

The chain employs TRBV6-2 or TRBV6-3 and TRBJ1-6, with 7 bases aligning to TRBD1. The CDR3 loop spans 15 amino acids. After removal of 2 bases from V and 14 bases from J, the junction contained 12 bases not matched to a gene. CDR1 is MNHEY, CDR2 SVGEGT, per germline. The CDR3 spells CASSYTDRRFMSLHF. DNA of the CDR3: TGTGCCAGCAGTTACACGGACAGGCGTTTTATGTCCCTCCACTTT.

The chain joins TRBV28 to TRBJ1-4, with D possibly being TRBD1 (5 bases). V dropped 6 bases and J dropped 10 bases, with 12 bases sitting between them. The CDR3 runs to 12 residues. The germline CDR1 and CDR2 sequences are MDHEN and SYDVKM. The CDR3 DNA follows: TGTGCCAGCAGGGGGCGAGATGGAAAACTGTTTTTT. Translated: CASRGRDGKLFF.

This sequence joins TRBV5-4 and TRBJ2-1, with D perhaps TRBD1 (6 bases). The CDR3 sequence is 13 residues long. V was shortened by 4 bases and J by 6 bases, with 11 bases between the two germline ends. The germline V gene encodes CDR1 SGHNT and CDR2 YYREEE (reference sequence). CDR3 sequence reads: CASSLGGTNEQFF. The CDR3 DNA follows: TGTGCCAGCAGCCTAGGGGGTACCAATGAGCAGTTCTTC.

The rearrangement uses TRBV2 and TRBJ2-7; possibly TRBD1 for D (6 bases). CDR1 and CDR2 from the germline V gene are SNHLY and FYNNEI. The CDR3 is 12 amino acids. Trimming pared 6 bases from V and 10 bases from J, leaving 16 bases between. For the CDR3, the DNA is TGTGCCAGCAGCGGACAGTCTGCCACCCAGTACTTC. As protein: CASSGQSATQYF.

This clone has just a few counts. This chain connects TRBV30 to TRBJ2-2, with D possibly TRBD2 on 6 matching bases. The CDR3 sequence is 14 residues long. Trimming pared 2 bases from V and 5 bases from J, leaving 12 bases between. The germline V gene encodes CDR1 GTSNPN and CDR2 SVGIG (reference sequence). CDR3 in amino acids: CAWSLGLTTGELFF. For the CDR3, the DNA is TGTGCCTGGAGTCTGGGACTCACAACCGGGGAGCTGTTTTTT.

This chain joins TRBV19 and TRBJ1-1, with unresolved D. V lost 4 bases and J lost 1, with 13 bases in between. CDR1 and CDR2 from the germline V gene are LNHDA and SQIVND (reference sequence). CDR3 length: 15 amino acids. The DNA for the CDR3 is TGTGCCAGTAGTAGCCCTGGGGAGTCGAACACTGAAGCTTTCTTT. It translates to CASSSPGESNTEAFF.

The chain combines TRBV6-1 with TRBJ1-3; D ambiguous. The CDR3 runs 17 residues. CDR1 is MNHNS and CDR2 is SASEGT in the germline V gene. V was shortened by 4 bases and J by 0 bases, with 16 bases between the two germline ends. CDR3 loop: CASSATNSGSSGNTIYF. The CDR3 DNA is TGTGCCAGCAGTGCCACCAACAGCGGGAGCTCTGGAAACACCATATATTTT.

This chain links TRBV19 with TRBJ2-4; D gene ambiguous. Germline CDR1 reads LNHDA; CDR2 reads SQIVND (reference sequence). Trimming stripped 4 bases from V and 7 bases from J, with 8 bases between. The CDR3 spans 12 residues. The CDR3 loop is CASSKDRNIQYF. The CDR3 DNA follows: TGTGCCAGTAGTAAAGACCGGAACATTCAGTACTTC.

A single count supports this clone. The V gene is TRBV3-1 (or the pseudogene TRBV3-2), the J gene TRBJ1-5; possible D gene TRBD1, 5 bases. This CDR3 comprises 16 residues. The V gene's germline CDR1 is LGHDT and CDR2 YNNKEL (reference sequence). Trimming removed 4 bases from V and 6 bases from J, with 19 bases in between. The chain's CDR3 is CASSPGKGGHGQPQHF. For the CDR3, the DNA is TGTGCCAGCAGCCCCGGTAAGGGAGGACACGGTCAGCCCCAGCATTTT.

This rearrangement joins TRBV5-8 to TRBJ2-1, with 7 bases identical to TRBD2. Germline V gene data show CDR1 as SGHTS and CDR2 as YDEGEE. The CDR3 has 14 residues. V trimming: 4 bases; J trimming: 3 bases; junction bases outside the gene matches: 4. The DNA of the CDR3 is TGTGCCAGCAGCCCAAGCGGGGTCTACAATGAGCAGTTCTTC. This gives the protein CASSPSGVYNEQFF.

This clone was seen more than once but under ten times. The chain joins TRBV28 to TRBJ1-4, with a tentative D call TRBD1 (6 bases). The CDR3 is 16 residues long. Germline CDR1 is MDHEN and CDR2 is SYDVKM. Trimming took off 1 base at V and 1 base at J, with 10 bases between the two ends. The CDR3 region has the DNA TGTGCCAGCAGTTTATCCCCGGACAGAACTAATGAAAAACTGTTTTTT. The encoded protein is CASSLSPDRTNEKLFF.

The chain uses TRBV14 and TRBJ2-7; 7 bases are shared with TRBD2. Per the germline V gene, CDR1 is SGHDN and CDR2 is FVKESK. The CDR3 has 14 amino acids. Unmatched junction bases numbered 5, after V lost 0 bases and J lost 6 bases. The CDR3 nucleotides read TGTGCCAGCAGCCAAGAGACGGGACTAAGCGAGCAGTACTTC. It specifies CASSQETGLSEQYF. Looking up the rest from reference TRBV14 and TRBJ2-7 gives the full variable domain: EAGVTQFPSHSVIEKGQTVTLRCDPISGHDNLYWYRRVMGKEIKFLLHFVKESKQDESGMPNNRFLAERTGGTYSTLKVQPAELEDSGVYFCASSQETGLSEQYFGPGTRLTVT.

This clone was seen a single time. The CDR3 spells CASSLGGSDTQYF. Here the CDR3 DNA reads TGTGCCAGCAGTTTGGGGGGATCGGATACGCAGTATTTT. The chain uses TRBV28 and TRBJ2-3; the D gene is possibly TRBD2 (6 bases). V lost 3 bases and J lost 6, with 10 bases in between. This CDR3 has 13 amino acids. Per the germline V gene, CDR1 is MDHEN and CDR2 is SYDVKM.

The chain employs TRBV28 and TRBJ2-7; D possibly corresponds to TRBD1 (6 bases). V lost 7 bases and J 2 bases, leaving 15 bases between the germline ends. Per the germline V gene, CDR1 is MDHEN and CDR2 is SYDVKM. The CDR3 consists of 14 residues. The CDR3 region is CASTSAGVAYEQYF. Here the CDR3 DNA reads TGTGCCAGCACCTCTGCAGGGGTGGCCTACGAGCAGTACTTC. Full variable domain (outside the CDR3, taken from reference TRBV28 and TRBJ2-7): DVKVTQSSRYLVKRTGEKVFLECVQDMDHENMFWYRQDPGLGLRLIYFSYDVKMKEKGDIPEGYSVSREKKERFSLILESASTNQTSMYLCASTSAGVAYEQYFGPGTRLTVT.

The V gene is TRBV20-1, the J gene TRBJ1-4, with D maybe TRBD1 (5 bases). The CDR3 extends over 13 amino acids. Germline V CDR1 and CDR2: DFQATT, SNEGSKA (reference sequence). Trimming pared 3 bases from V and 3 bases from J, leaving 8 bases between. The CDR3 bases are TGCAGTGCTAGTCGGGGGGCTAATGAAAAACTGTTTTTT. Its translation is CSASRGANEKLFF.

The chain combines TRBV7-6 with TRBJ2-1, with 14 bases aligning to TRBD2. CDR1 is SGHVS, CDR2 FNYEAQ, per germline. CDR3 size: 16 residues. V lost 5 bases to trimming and J lost 10 bases; unmatched junction nucleotides: 10. The CDR3 loop is CASSPRTSGRTGEQFF. CDR3 bases: TGTGCCAGCAGCCCAAGGACTAGCGGGAGGACAGGCGAGCAGTTCTTC.